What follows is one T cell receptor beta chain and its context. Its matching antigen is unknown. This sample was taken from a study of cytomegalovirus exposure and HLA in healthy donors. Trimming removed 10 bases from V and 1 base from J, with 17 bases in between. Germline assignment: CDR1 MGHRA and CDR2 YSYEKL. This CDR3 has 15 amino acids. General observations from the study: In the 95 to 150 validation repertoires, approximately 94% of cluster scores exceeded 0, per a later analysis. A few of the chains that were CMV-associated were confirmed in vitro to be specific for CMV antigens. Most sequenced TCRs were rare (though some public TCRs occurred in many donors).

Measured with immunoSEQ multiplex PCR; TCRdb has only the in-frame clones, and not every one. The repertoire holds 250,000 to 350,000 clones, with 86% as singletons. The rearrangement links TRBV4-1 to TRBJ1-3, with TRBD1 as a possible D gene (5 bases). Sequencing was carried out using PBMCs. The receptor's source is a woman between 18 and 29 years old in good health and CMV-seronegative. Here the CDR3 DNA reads TGCGCCACTGGGGACTCGGATATTTCTGGAAACACCATATATTTT. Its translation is CATGDSDISGNTIYF.